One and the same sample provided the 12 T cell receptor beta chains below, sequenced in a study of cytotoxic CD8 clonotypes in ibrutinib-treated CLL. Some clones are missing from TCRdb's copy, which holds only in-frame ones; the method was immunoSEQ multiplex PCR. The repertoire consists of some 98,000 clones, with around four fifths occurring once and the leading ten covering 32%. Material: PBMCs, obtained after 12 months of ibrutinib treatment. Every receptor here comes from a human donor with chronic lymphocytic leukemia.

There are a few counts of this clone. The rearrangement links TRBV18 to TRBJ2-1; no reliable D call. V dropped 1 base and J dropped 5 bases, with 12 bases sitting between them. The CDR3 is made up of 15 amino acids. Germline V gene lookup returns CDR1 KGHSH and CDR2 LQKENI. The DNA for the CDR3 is TGTGCCAGCTCACCACTAACAGTAATTCACAATGAGCAGTTCTTC. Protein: CASSPLTVIHNEQFF.

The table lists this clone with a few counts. CDR3 amino acids: CASATGNTEAFF. For the CDR3, the DNA is TGTGCCAGTGCAACTGGAAACACTGAAGCTTTCTTT. The rearrangement links TRBV18 to TRBJ1-1; D is unresolved. Trimming took off 9 bases at V and 2 bases at J, with 10 bases between the two ends. CDR1 and CDR2 from the germline V gene are KGHSH and LQKENI. This CDR3 is 12 amino acids long.

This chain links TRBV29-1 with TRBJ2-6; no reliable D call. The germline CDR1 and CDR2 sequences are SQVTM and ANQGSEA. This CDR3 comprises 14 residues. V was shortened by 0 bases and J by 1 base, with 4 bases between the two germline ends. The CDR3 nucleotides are TGCAGCGTTGAAGAGTTTTCTGGGGCCAACGTCCTGACTTTC. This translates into CSVEEFSGANVLTF.

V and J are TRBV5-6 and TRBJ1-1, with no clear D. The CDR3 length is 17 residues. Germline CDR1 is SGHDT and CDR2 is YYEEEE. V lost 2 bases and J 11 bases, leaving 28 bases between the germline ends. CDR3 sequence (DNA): TGTGCCAGCAGCTTTGTACCGGACCCGGTTGAGCTCCGGGTGGCTTTCTTT. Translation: CASSFVPDPVELRVAFF.

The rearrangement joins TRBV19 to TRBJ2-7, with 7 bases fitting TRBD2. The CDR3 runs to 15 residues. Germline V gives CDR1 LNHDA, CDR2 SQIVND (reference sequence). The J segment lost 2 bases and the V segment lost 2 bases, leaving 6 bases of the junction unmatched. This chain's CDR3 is CASSILYGLAYEQYF. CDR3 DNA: TGTGCCAGTAGTATACTATATGGACTAGCCTACGAGCAGTACTTC. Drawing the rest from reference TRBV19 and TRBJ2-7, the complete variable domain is DGGITQSPKYLFRKEGQNVTLSCEQNLNHDAMYWYRQDPGQGLRLIYYSQIVNDFQKGDIAEGYSVSREKKESFPLTVTSAQKNPTAFYLCASSILYGLAYEQYFGPGTRLTVT.

In nucleotides, the CDR3 is TGTGCCAGCTCATTTGGACAGGGAGCAGATACGCAGTATTTT. Translation: CASSFGQGADTQYF. This sequence joins TRBV18 and TRBJ2-3, with 8 bases identical to TRBD1. This CDR3 spans 14 amino acids. V trimming: 5 bases; J trimming: 4 bases; junction bases outside the gene matches: 5. Germline assignment: CDR1 KGHSH and CDR2 LQKENI.

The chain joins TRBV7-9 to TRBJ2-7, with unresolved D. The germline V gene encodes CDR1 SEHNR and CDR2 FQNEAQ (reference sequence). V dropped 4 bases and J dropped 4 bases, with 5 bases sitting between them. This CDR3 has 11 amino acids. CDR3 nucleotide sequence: TGTGCCAGCAGCTCTCCATACGAGCAGTACTTC. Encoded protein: CASSSPYEQYF.

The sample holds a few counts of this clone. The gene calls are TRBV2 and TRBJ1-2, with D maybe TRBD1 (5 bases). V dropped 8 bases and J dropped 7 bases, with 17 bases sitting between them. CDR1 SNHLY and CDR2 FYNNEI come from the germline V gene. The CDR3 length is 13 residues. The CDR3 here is CASERTGRGGYTF. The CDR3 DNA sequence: TGTGCCAGCGAGAGGACGGGACGAGGTGGCTACACCTTC.

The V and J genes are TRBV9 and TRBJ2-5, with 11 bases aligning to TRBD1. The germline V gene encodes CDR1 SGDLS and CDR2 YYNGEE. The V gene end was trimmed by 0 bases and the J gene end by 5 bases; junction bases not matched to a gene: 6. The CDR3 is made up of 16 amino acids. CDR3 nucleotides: TGTGCCAGCAGCGTAGCTCCGGACAGGGGGCGGGAGACCCAGTACTTC. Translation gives CASSVAPDRGRETQYF.

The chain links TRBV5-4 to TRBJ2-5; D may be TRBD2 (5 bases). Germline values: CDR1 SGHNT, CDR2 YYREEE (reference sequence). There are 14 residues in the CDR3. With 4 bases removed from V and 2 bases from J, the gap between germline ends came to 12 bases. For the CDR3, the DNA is TGTGCCAGCAGCCTTCGAGCGGATCAAGAGACCCAGTACTTC. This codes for CASSLRADQETQYF.

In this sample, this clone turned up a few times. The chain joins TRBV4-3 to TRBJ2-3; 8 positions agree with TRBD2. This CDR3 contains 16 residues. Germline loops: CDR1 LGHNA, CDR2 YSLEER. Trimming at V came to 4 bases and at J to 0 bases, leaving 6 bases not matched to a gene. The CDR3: CASSPGGAYSTDTQYF. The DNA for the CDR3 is TGCGCCAGCAGCCCCGGGGGGGCCTATAGCACAGATACGCAGTATTTT.

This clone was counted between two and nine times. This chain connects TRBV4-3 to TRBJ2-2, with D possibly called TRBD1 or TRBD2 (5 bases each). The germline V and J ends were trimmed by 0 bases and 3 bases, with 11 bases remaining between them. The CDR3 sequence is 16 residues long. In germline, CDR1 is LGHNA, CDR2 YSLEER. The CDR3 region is CASSQEPGADTGELFF. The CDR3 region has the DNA TGCGCCAGCAGCCAAGAGCCCGGGGCGGACACCGGGGAGCTGTTTTTT.